Listed below are T cell receptor beta chains from one sample, sequenced in a study of shared clonotypes between healthy human individuals. TCRdb's table, derived via immunoSEQ multiplex PCR, lists solely in-frame clones and lacks some. This sample has 780,000 or so clones, with around 77% found just once. The specimen was memory CD4+ T cells sorted from blood. These receptor sequences come from a woman aged 25 to 39 in good health. Both conserved end residues are part of each CDR3. D genes are given only for firm matches. Part of the rows lack a size; the others show once, few, many or a class for expanded clones.

V gene	clone size	D gene	J gene	CDR3 protein	CDR3 DNA
TRBV20-1	-	-	TRBJ1-1	CSAPLKTEAFF	TGCAGTGCCCCCCTGAAAACTGAAGCTTTCTTT
TRBV7-2	-	-	TRBJ1-1	CASSLGQRNTEAFF	TGTGCCAGCAGCTTAGGGCAGCGGAACACTGAAGCTTTCTTT
TRBV7-3	-	TRBD1	TRBJ2-1	CASSLVLQGFNEQFF	TGTGCCAGCAGCTTAGTCCTACAGGGGTTTAATGAGCAGTTCTTC
TRBV11-2	-	-	TRBJ1-1	CASTTYLNTEAFF	TGTGCCAGCACAACGTACCTGAACACTGAAGCTTTCTTT
TRBV5-1	-	-	TRBJ2-1	CASSTAGTGNNEQFF	TGCGCCAGCAGCACTGCCGGGACTGGAAACAATGAGCAGTTCTTC
TRBV30	-	-	TRBJ2-7	CAWSVVGYEQYF	TGTGCCTGGAGTGTGGTAGGTTACGAGCAGTACTTC
TRBV5-1	-	-	TRBJ2-6	CASSSSARSGANVLTF	TGCGCCAGCAGCTCTAGCGCCCGCTCTGGGGCCAACGTCCTGACTTTC
TRBV19	few	-	TRBJ1-5	CASSSRSSNQPQHF	TGTGCCAGTAGTAGCCGCTCTAGCAATCAGCCCCAGCATTTT
TRBV27	-	TRBD1	TRBJ1-5	CASSRDRLSNQPQHF	TGTGCCAGCAGTAGGGACAGACTTAGCAATCAGCCCCAGCATTTT
TRBV28	few	-	TRBJ1-2	CATLAGHTSSYTF	TGTGCCACCCTTGCAGGGCATACTAGTAGCTACACCTTC
TRBV5-4	few	TRBD1	TRBJ2-6	CASSLARDSSASGANVLTF	TGTGCCAGCAGCTTGGCCCGGGACAGCTCGGCCTCTGGGGCCAACGTCCTGACTTTC
TRBV5-1	few	-	TRBJ1-1	CASSLLAGNTEAFF	TGCGCCAGCAGCTTGTTGGCAGGGAACACTGAAGCTTTCTTT
TRBV11-2	-	-	TRBJ1-1	CASSNSPHTEAFF	TGTGCCAGCAGCAATAGTCCCCACACTGAAGCTTTCTTT
TRBV6-6	-	-	TRBJ1-1	CASSVRGAEAFF	TGTGCCAGCAGTGTAAGGGGGGCTGAAGCTTTCTTT
TRBV15	-	-	TRBJ2-2	CATSRRRASNTGELFF	TGTGCCACCAGCAGACGCCGGGCCTCGAACACCGGGGAGCTGTTTTTT
TRBV11-1	-	TRBD1	TRBJ1-4	CASSWTGQANEKLFF	TGTGCCAGCAGCTGGACGGGACAGGCTAATGAAAAACTGTTTTTT
TRBV11-3	-	-	TRBJ2-7	CASSFRDTPYEQYF	TGTGCCAGCAGTTTCCGGGACACTCCCTACGAGCAGTACTTC
TRBV5-1	-	-	TRBJ1-1	CASTDGGGGNTEAFF	TGCGCCAGCACGGACGGGGGCGGAGGGAACACTGAAGCTTTCTTT
TRBV18	-	-	TRBJ1-5	CASSPGHGNEQPQHF	TGTGCCAGCTCACCGGGACACGGAAACGAACAGCCCCAGCATTTT
TRBV11-2	once	-	TRBJ2-1	CASSLAQSAGYNEQFF	TGTGCCAGCAGCTTAGCGCAGTCGGCAGGGTACAATGAGCAGTTCTTC
TRBV28	-	-	TRBJ2-7	CASSLPITKTYEQYF	TGTGCCAGCAGTCTCCCGATCACTAAAACCTACGAGCAGTACTTC
TRBV4-1	-	-	TRBJ2-1	CASSQVNLGGGNEQFF	TGCGCCAGCAGCCAAGTCAATCTAGGGGGAGGGAATGAGCAGTTCTTC
TRBV4-2	-	TRBD2	TRBJ2-2	CASSFGTSGLLTGELFF	TGTGCCAGCAGTTTTGGGACTAGCGGGCTCCTCACCGGGGAGCTGTTTTTT
TRBV28	-	TRBD1	TRBJ1-2	CASSLSRGHGYTF	TGTGCCAGCAGTTTATCGAGGGGGCATGGCTACACCTTC
TRBV5-4	-	TRBD2	TRBJ2-7	CASSPGLAETYEQYF	TGTGCCAGCAGTCCGGGACTAGCGGAAACCTACGAGCAGTACTTC
TRBV5-3	once	-	TRBJ1-3	CAALAWDSGNTIYF	TGTGCCGCCTTGGCCTGGGACTCTGGAAACACCATATATTTT
TRBV2	-	-	TRBJ1-1	CASSEALGGNTEAFF	TGTGCCAGCAGTGAAGCGCTAGGGGGGAACACTGAAGCTTTCTTT
TRBV27	few	-	TRBJ2-5	CASSPRGTIFQETQYF	TGTGCCAGCAGCCCCAGGGGCACCATATTCCAAGAGACCCAGTACTTC
TRBV28	-	-	TRBJ1-4	CASSLTSGSLGEKLFF	TGTGCCAGCAGTTTAACCTCCGGGTCCTTGGGTGAAAAACTGTTTTTT
TRBV28	-	-	TRBJ2-7	CASHIGWGYEQYF	TGTGCCAGCCATATAGGGTGGGGCTACGAGCAGTACTTC
TRBV15	-	-	TRBJ2-7	CATSGGYEQYF	TGTGCCACCAGCGGCGGCTACGAGCAGTACTTC
TRBV5-1	many	-	TRBJ2-7	CASSLSTDSYEQYF	TGCGCCAGCAGCCTGTCGACAGACTCCTACGAGCAGTACTTC
TRBV4-1	-	TRBD2	TRBJ2-3	CASSPRLAGSTDTQYF	TGCGCCAGCAGCCCGCGACTAGCGGGGTCCACAGATACGCAGTATTTT
TRBV7-9	-	-	TRBJ2-7	CASSLASGSSYEQYF	TGTGCCAGCAGCTTAGCAAGCGGTAGCTCCTACGAGCAGTACTTC
TRBV28	few	-	TRBJ1-2	CASTTAAYGYTF	TGTGCCAGCACGACAGCGGCCTATGGCTACACCTTC
TRBV18	-	TRBD1	TRBJ1-5	CASSPNGQGGQPQHF	TGTGCCAGCTCACCAAACGGACAGGGCGGTCAGCCCCAGCATTTT
TRBV27	few	TRBD1	TRBJ1-4	CASSRGQINEKLFF	TGTGCCAGTTCGAGGGGACAGATTAATGAAAAACTGTTTTTT
TRBV2	-	TRBD1	TRBJ1-1	CASDRERDTEAFF	TGTGCCAGTGACAGGGAGAGGGACACTGAAGCTTTCTTT
TRBV11-2	once	-	TRBJ1-1	CASSLAGVLNTEAFF	TGTGCCAGCAGCTTAGCAGGCGTATTGAACACTGAAGCTTTCTTT
TRBV5-1	-	TRBD2	TRBJ2-2	CASSLAAGAGELFF	TGCGCCAGCAGCTTGGCCGCGGGAGCCGGGGAGCTGTTTTTT
TRBV20-1	-	-	TRBJ2-2	CSAELREELFF	TGCAGTGCTGAACTCCGAGAGGAGCTGTTTTTT
TRBV15	few	-	TRBJ2-7	CATSRRAGDYEQYF	TGTGCCACCAGCCGTAGGGCAGGGGATTACGAGCAGTACTTC
TRBV18	few	-	TRBJ1-4	CASSPGSGPNEKLFF	TGTGCCAGCTCACCCGGGTCAGGGCCTAATGAAAAACTGTTTTTT
TRBV9	once	-	TRBJ2-5	CASSVGPGHGQETQYF	TGTGCCAGCAGCGTAGGGCCGGGACACGGACAAGAGACCCAGTACTTC
TRBV2	-	-	TRBJ2-7	CASKLNLLTYEQYF	TGTGCCAGCAAACTGAACCTCCTAACCTACGAGCAGTACTTC
TRBV5-5	-	-	TRBJ2-5	CASSPGTLNQETQYF	TGTGCCAGCAGCCCCGGGACACTTAACCAAGAGACCCAGTACTTC
TRBV2	few	TRBD2	TRBJ2-1	CASSGLPGEGRRHNEQFF	TGTGCCAGCAGTGGGCTCCCTGGGGAGGGGCGGAGGCACAATGAGCAGTTCTTC
TRBV6-5	-	TRBD1	TRBJ1-2	CASSYSPDRIYGYTF	TGTGCCAGCAGTTACTCACCGGACAGGATCTATGGCTACACCTTC
TRBV27	many	-	TRBJ2-1	CASSLRYRANEQFF	TGTGCCAGCAGTTTAAGGTACCGTGCCAATGAGCAGTTCTTC
TRBV5-1	-	-	TRBJ2-7	CASSLDGGPSSYEQYF	TGCGCCAGCAGCTTGGATGGGGGGCCCTCTTCGTACGAGCAGTACTTC
TRBV5-1	-	TRBD1	TRBJ2-2	CASSQGQGEVTGELFF	TGCGCCAGCAGCCAAGGACAGGGGGAGGTCACCGGGGAGCTGTTTTTT
TRBV4-2	-	-	TRBJ2-2	CASRQDRSNTGELFF	TGTGCCAGCAGACAAGACAGGTCGAACACCGGGGAGCTGTTTTTT
TRBV19	-	-	TRBJ2-3	CASSTGTDTQYF	TGTGCCAGTAGTACGGGCACAGATACGCAGTATTTT